Only a few counts were recorded for the clone carrying this TCR beta chain. With survey level as its setting, the immunoSEQ assay was v3.0. TCRdb's table, derived via immunoSEQ multiplex PCR, lists solely in-frame clones and lacks some. The table lists tens of thousands of clones, over 80% of them singletons. This sample stems from a study of long-term antiretroviral therapy in people with HIV. The CDR3 spans 15 residues. CDR1 MGHRA and CDR2 YSYEKL come from the germline V gene. With 6 bases clipped from V and 5 bases from J, the junction kept 10 bases outside the gene matches. The J gene is TRBJ2-1, the V gene TRBV4-1; TRBD2 aligns across 7 bases. The source of this sequence is a man aged 18 to 29 with HIV. Sequencing used unsorted PBMCs, obtained 1 year after starting antiretroviral therapy. The DNA of the CDR3 is TGCGCCAGCAGTTTAGGGGCGGGAGTGAACAATGAGCAGTTCTTC. The encoded protein is CASSLGAGVNNEQFF.